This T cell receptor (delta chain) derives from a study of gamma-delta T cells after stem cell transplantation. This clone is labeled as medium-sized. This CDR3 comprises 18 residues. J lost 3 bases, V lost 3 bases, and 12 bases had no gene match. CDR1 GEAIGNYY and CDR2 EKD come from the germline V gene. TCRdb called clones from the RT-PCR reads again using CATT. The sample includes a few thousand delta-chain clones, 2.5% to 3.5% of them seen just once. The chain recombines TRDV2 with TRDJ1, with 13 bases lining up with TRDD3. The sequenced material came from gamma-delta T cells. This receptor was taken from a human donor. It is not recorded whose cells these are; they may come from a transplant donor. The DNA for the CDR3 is TGTGCCTGTGACCCCTTACCGAACTGGGGGATACGATCCGATAAACTCATCTTT. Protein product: CACDPLPNWGIRSDKLIF.